This T cell receptor (beta chain) was documented in a study of blood T cells in healthy people across ages. The CDR3 contains 14 residues. Germline-derived CDR1 and CDR2 are SNHLY and FYNNEI. V was pared by 2 bases and J by 4 bases, with 10 bases between. The second PCR ran about 6 to 11 cycles with a sample-barcoded 5' primer and J-beta primers. TCRdb re-called the 5' RACE reads with MiXCR, one entry per CDR3 protein. This repertoire shows 1 million or so distinct CDR3 sequences, 40% to 45% found once; its top ten account for approximately 20%. The receptor was derived from a woman aged 55 to 70 in good health. Sequencing used blood. V and J are TRBV2 and TRBJ2-3; D uncertain. CDR3 sequence: CASSESQPPDTQYF. The CDR3 region has the DNA TGTGCCAGCAGTGAATCCCAGCCGCCAGATACGCAGTATTTT.